This is a list of T cell receptor beta chains from one sample in a study of T cells in Graves' hyperthyroidism and ophthalmopathy. TCRdb analysed the multiplex PCR reads with MiXCR anew, one entry per CDR3 protein. The sample contains nearly 600,000 distinct CDR3 sequences, 14% of which appear only once. The sequenced sample consisted of blood. The receptors were gathered from a woman aged 25 to 45 with Graves' hyperthyroidism that later progressed to Graves' ophthalmopathy. Each CDR3 is given with its conserved first and last residue. Each record gives: clone size, V gene, J gene, D gene, CDR3 protein, CDR3 DNA. A D gene is named only where the DNA matches it firmly. A clone size is listed for some rows: how often the clone was seen (once, few, many), or a class if it is expanded.

many,TRBV30,TRBJ1-1,NA,CAWSGQANTEAFF,TGTGCCTGGAGTGGACAGGCGAACACTGAAGCTTTCTTT
many,TRBV19,TRBJ1-1,NA,CASSMGQGTAEAFF,TGTGCCAGTAGTATGGGGCAAGGAACGGCTGAAGCTTTCTTT
many,TRBV20-1,TRBJ2-1,NA,CSASALEGLVSGEQFF,TGCAGTGCTAGTGCCCTGGAGGGACTTGTTTCAGGAGAGCAGTTCTTC
few,TRBV4-1,TRBJ1-1,TRBD1,CASSQDLPTGGSTEAFF,TGCGCCAGCAGCCAAGATTTGCCGACAGGGGGTTCCACTGAAGCTTTCTTT
many,TRBV3-1,TRBJ2-1,TRBD1,CASTGGPGSYNEQFF,TGTGCCAGCACAGGGGGACCTGGCTCCTACAATGAGCAGTTCTTC
NA,TRBV4-1,TRBJ2-2,NA,CASSPLGVLVNTGELFF,TGCGCCAGCAGCCCCCTCGGAGTACTAGTGAACACCGGGGAGCTGTTTTTT
NA,TRBV29-1,TRBJ2-3,NA,CSVGEGTPTDTQYF,TGCAGCGTTGGGGAAGGGACCCCCACAGATACGCAGTATTTT
many,TRBV30,TRBJ2-1,TRBD2,CAGRRAGTYNEQFF,TGTGCCGGACGGAGAGCGGGAACCTACAATGAGCAGTTCTTC
few,TRBV10-3,TRBJ2-3,TRBD2,CAISPRTSTSTDTQYF,TGTGCCATCAGTCCCCGGACTAGTACTAGCACAGATACGCAGTATTTT
many,TRBV29-1,TRBJ2-4,TRBD2,CSVEEGLANIQYF,TGCAGCGTTGAAGAAGGACTAGCGAACATTCAGTACTTC
many,TRBV20-1,TRBJ2-1,NA,CSARDRVAAYNEQFF,TGCAGTGCTAGAGATCGAGTAGCGGCCTACAATGAGCAGTTCTTC
NA,TRBV20-1,TRBJ2-3,NA,CSARDLREGTDTQYF,TGCAGTGCTAGAGATCTGAGGGAGGGCACAGATACGCAGTATTTT
many,TRBV12-3/TRBV12-4,TRBJ2-4,NA,CASSFLAGGNIQYF,TGTGCCAGCAGTTTTCTGGCAGGGGGGAACATTCAGTACTTC
NA,TRBV6-2/TRBV6-3,TRBJ2-1,NA,CASSPGVRGNEQFF,TGTGCCAGCAGTCCAGGGGTTCGGGGCAATGAGCAGTTCTTC
many,TRBV12-3/TRBV12-4,TRBJ1-4,NA,CASSPGHRNEKLFF,TGTGCCAGCAGCCCGGGCCATCGTAATGAAAAACTGTTTTTT
many,TRBV11-3,TRBJ2-2,TRBD2,CASSHRTSGSAGELFF,TGTGCCAGCAGCCATCGGACTAGCGGGAGCGCCGGGGAGCTGTTTTTT
many,TRBV11-3,TRBJ2-2,NA,CASFGGRTGELFF,TGTGCCAGTTTTGGGGGACGCACCGGGGAGCTGTTTTTT
many,TRBV3-2,TRBJ1-5,NA,CASSQDTGHRRGNQPQHF,TGTGCCAGCAGCCAAGACACGGGACACCGGAGGGGCAATCAGCCCCAGCATTTT
NA,TRBV5-1,TRBJ1-2,TRBD1,CASSEGQGSPNYGYTF,TGCGCCAGCAGCGAAGGACAGGGTTCCCCGAACTATGGCTACACCTTC
many,TRBV20-1,TRBJ2-7,TRBD1,CSAPGGGQGLYEQYF,TGCAGTGCTCCTGGGGGGGGACAGGGGCTCTACGAGCAGTACTTC
many,TRBV3-1,TRBJ2-2,TRBD2,CASSPERSLADLTGELFF,TGTGCCAGCAGCCCCGAGAGGTCTCTAGCGGACCTCACCGGGGAGCTGTTTTTT
many,TRBV10-3,TRBJ1-5,NA,CAISERDRQPQHF,TGTGCCATCAGTGAGCGGGACCGTCAGCCCCAGCATTTT
few,TRBV4-1,TRBJ2-1,TRBD2,CASSQGPSGAYNEQFF,TGCGCCAGCAGCCAAGGGCCTAGCGGCGCCTACAATGAGCAGTTCTTC
many,TRBV13,TRBJ2-5,NA,CASSLTGGEETQYF,TGTGCCAGCAGCTTGACAGGAGGGGAAGAGACCCAGTACTTC
many,TRBV19,TRBJ2-5,TRBD2,CASSPAGAQETQYF,TGTGCCAGTAGTCCTGCGGGAGCCCAAGAGACCCAGTACTTC
many,TRBV5-1,TRBJ2-1,NA,CASSPILGEEQFF,TGCGCCAGCAGCCCGATACTGGGGGAAGAGCAGTTCTTC
many,TRBV29-1,TRBJ2-1,TRBD2,CSATGTSSYNEQFF,TGCAGCGCTACCGGGACTAGCTCCTACAATGAGCAGTTCTTC
many,TRBV24-1,TRBJ2-4,NA,CATSGFGDIQYF,TGTGCCACCAGTGGATTCGGGGACATTCAGTACTTC
many,TRBV24-1,TRBJ2-1,NA,CATSKIFQSSYNEQFF,TGTGCCACCAGTAAAATATTCCAGAGCTCCTACAATGAGCAGTTCTTC
many,TRBV7-9,TRBJ1-3,TRBD1,CASSQGATGNTIYF,TGTGCCAGCAGCCAGGGGGCGACTGGAAACACCATATATTTT
NA,TRBV12-3/TRBV12-4,TRBJ2-5,TRBD1,CASSLRTGRETQYF,TGTGCCAGCAGTTTACGGACAGGGAGGGAGACCCAGTACTTC
NA,TRBV19,TRBJ2-7,TRBD2,CATETTSGGYEQYF,TGTGCCACCGAGACAACTAGCGGGGGATACGAGCAGTACTTC
NA,TRBV3-1,TRBJ2-3,NA,CASSQALHRSERSTDTQYF,TGTGCCAGCAGCCAAGCCCTTCACAGGTCAGAACGTAGCACAGATACGCAGTATTTT
NA,TRBV25-1,TRBJ2-7,NA,CASESEDPYGQYF,TGTGCCAGCGAGTCTGAGGATCCCTACGGGCAGTACTTC
many,TRBV24-1,TRBJ2-1,TRBD1,CATSRTGVSGEQFF,TGTGCCACCAGTCGGACAGGGGTTAGCGGTGAGCAGTTCTTC
many,TRBV10-3,TRBJ2-1,NA,CAIRLTGRYNEQFF,TGTGCCATCAGACTGACAGGGAGGTACAATGAGCAGTTCTTC
few,TRBV6-1,TRBJ2-7,NA,CASTSGVHEQYF,TGTGCCAGTACAAGTGGCGTACACGAGCAGTACTTC
few,TRBV20-1,TRBJ1-4,NA,CSARKDTNEKLFF,TGCAGTGCTAGAAAAGATACTAATGAAAAACTGTTTTTT
NA,TRBV14,TRBJ2-1,NA,CASSQDISSYNEQFF,TGTGCCAGCAGCCAAGATATCTCGTCCTACAATGAGCAGTTCTTC
NA,TRBV20-1,TRBJ1-2,TRBD1,CSASVSGQGFEGYTF,TGCAGTGCTAGTGTCTCTGGACAGGGGTTCGAAGGCTACACCTTC
NA,TRBV9,TRBJ2-1,TRBD2,CASSVGASGRDGQFF,TGTGCCAGCAGCGTAGGGGCTAGCGGGAGAGATGGGCAGTTCTTC
NA,TRBV9,TRBJ2-2,NA,CASGPPGELFF,TGTGCCAGCGGCCCCCCCGGGGAGCTGTTTTTT